Below are 28 T cell receptor beta chains sequenced from a single sample in a study of blood T cell repertoires in COVID-19 (dated by TCRdb to the early 2020s). The library was prepared using the immunoSEQ multiplex PCR assay. TCRdb obtained this table from immuneACCESS and retained in-frame rearrangements with V and J assigned. These tables miss some clones; where compared with another copy, unresolved V genes account for less than half of the shortfall, and the remainder is unexplained. This sample gives around 430,000 clones in total; 85% to 90% of them show up just once. Clones ranked in the top ten supply around 9.3% of the sample. The sample was PBMCs or T cells enriched from blood (not recorded which). These receptors all stem from a woman between 45 and 60 years old who had recovered from COVID-19.

The rearrangement uses TRBV5-1 and TRBJ1-4, with D tentatively TRBD1 (6 bases). The germline V and J ends were trimmed by 4 bases and 8 bases, with 21 bases remaining between them. The CDR3 is made up of 16 amino acids. Looked up from germline, CDR1 is SGHRS and CDR2 is YFSETQ. The CDR3 here is CASSPTQTGTSEKLFF. CDR3 DNA sequence: TGCGCCAGCAGCCCGACTCAAACCGGGACATCGGAAAAACTGTTTTTT.

The chain links TRBV7-6 to TRBJ2-7; tentatively, D is TRBD2 (5 bases). Germline CDR1 is SGHVS and CDR2 is FNYEAQ. There are 14 residues in the CDR3. V lost 5 bases, J lost 5 bases, and 16 bases lay in between. The chain's CDR3 is CASSGLERVHEQYF. CDR3 bases: TGTGCCAGCAGCGGATTGGAGAGGGTTCACGAGCAGTACTTC. The full variable domain, completed using reference TRBV7-6 and TRBJ2-7, is GAGVSQSPRYKVTKRGQDVALRCDPISGHVSLYWYRQALGQGPEFLTYFNYEAQQDKSGLPNDRFSAERPEGSISTLTIQRTEQRDSAMYRCASSGLERVHEQYFGPGTRLTVT.

This clone was seen a handful of times. The chain is built from TRBV12-3 or TRBV12-4 and TRBJ1-2, with D maybe TRBD1 (5 bases). The CDR3 extends over 13 amino acids. The V end was cut by 2 bases, the J end by 6 bases, with 10 bases between. CDR3 amino acids: CASSLWAGHGYTF. The DNA for the CDR3 is TGTGCCAGCAGTTTATGGGCAGGGCATGGCTACACCTTC.

The CDR3 nucleotides are TGTGCCAGCAGCCCCTATGGGAGGACTGAAGCTTTCTTT. As protein: CASSPYGRTEAFF. The rearrangement uses TRBV28 and TRBJ1-1; the D is unclear. This CDR3 has 13 residues. Trimming stripped 6 bases from V and 5 bases from J, with 13 bases between. Germline CDR1 and CDR2: MDHEN and SYDVKM.

This chain joins TRBV28 and TRBJ2-7, with D possibly being TRBD1 (5 bases). CDR1 is MDHEN, CDR2 SYDVKM, per germline. The CDR3 contains 14 residues. Trimming pared 5 bases from V and 3 bases from J, leaving 14 bases between. CDR3 residues: CASSVSTVNYEQYF. Here the CDR3 DNA reads TGTGCCAGCAGTGTATCGACAGTGAACTACGAGCAGTACTTC.

V usage is TRBV29-1 and J usage is TRBJ1-2; 8 nucleotides line up with TRBD1. The CDR3 covers 14 residues. Trimming took 4 bases from V and 5 from J; bases not matched to a gene: 9. CDR1 and CDR2 from the germline V gene are SQVTM and ANQGSEA. The CDR3, as DNA: TGCAGCGTTGTAAGTCAGGGGGCCCAATATGGCTACACCTTC. This translates into CSVVSQGAQYGYTF.

Only a few counts were recorded for this clone. This chain links TRBV19 with TRBJ2-3; TRBD2 aligns across 9 bases. The CDR3 is made up of 14 amino acids. Germline CDR1 reads LNHDA; CDR2 reads SQIVND (reference sequence). V shed 3 bases, J shed 6 bases, and the junction held 4 bases outside the gene matches. Here the CDR3 reads CASSISGGPDTQYF. CDR3 DNA sequence: TGTGCCAGTAGTATTAGCGGGGGCCCCGATACGCAGTATTTT.

This chain joins TRBV5-6 and TRBJ1-1; D ambiguous. V gave up 6 bases and J gave up 4 bases, with 7 bases separating them. The CDR3 contains 11 residues. Looked up from germline, CDR1 is SGHDT and CDR2 is YYEEEE. The CDR3 sequence is CASIRGTEAFF. The CDR3 DNA follows: TGTGCCAGCATACGGGGCACTGAAGCTTTCTTT.

The CDR3 DNA is TGTGCCAGCAGCCAACCAGACAGGGGAAACACCGGGGAGCTGTTTTTT. Translated, it gives CASSQPDRGNTGELFF. The V gene is TRBV14, the J gene TRBJ2-2, with 8 bases matching TRBD1. J was trimmed by 2 bases and V by 2 bases; bases with no gene match: 4. The CDR3 length is 16 residues. Germline CDR1 reads SGHDN; CDR2 reads FVKESK.

Points on this clone: One end of the junction is discordant with germline, which a read error may explain. The same CDR3 is also encoded by other DNA sequences in this sample. The chain's CDR3 is CASRIPPGQGVLYGYTF. CDR3 in DNA: TGTGCCAGTCGAATACCCCCGGGACAGGGGGTACTCTATGGGTACACCTTC. The gene calls are TRBV19 and TRBJ1-2, with TRBD1 matching 11 bases. Germline V gene sequence: CDR1 LNHDA, CDR2 SQIVND (reference sequence). The length of the CDR3 is 17 residues.

V and J are TRBV3-1 (or the pseudogene TRBV3-2) and TRBJ1-1; TRBD1 might be the D (5 bases). This CDR3 region has 12 residues. Trimming removed 3 bases from V and 11 bases from J, with 13 bases in between. Germline V gives CDR1 LGHDT, CDR2 YNNKEL (reference sequence). The CDR3 DNA sequence: TGTGCCAGCAGCCAGGCAAGGGGAAGGGCTTTCTTT. The encoded protein is CASSQARGRAFF.

V is TRBV3-1 (or the pseudogene TRBV3-2) and J is TRBJ1-1; TRBD1 aligns across 8 bases. This CDR3 is built from 12 residues. CDR1 and CDR2 (germline): LGHDT, YNNKEL (reference sequence). Trimming at V came to 2 bases and at J to 11 bases, leaving 4 bases not matched to a gene. The CDR3 loop is CASSQTTGEAFF. CDR3 sequence (DNA): TGTGCCAGCAGCCAAACGACAGGGGAGGCTTTCTTT.

The chain recombines TRBV6-5 with TRBJ2-7; 7 positions agree with TRBD1. V lost 6 bases to trimming and J lost 5 bases; unmatched junction nucleotides: 4. CDR1 is MNHEY, CDR2 SVGAGI, per germline. The CDR3 sequence is 12 residues long. The CDR3: CASSYGQDEQYF. CDR3 nucleotide sequence: TGTGCCAGCAGCTACGGACAGGACGAGCAGTACTTC.

V and J are TRBV7-2 and TRBJ1-5; 11 positions match TRBD1. The CDR3 has 16 residues. V dropped 4 bases and J dropped 2; count of bases not matched to a gene: 4. Looked up from germline, CDR1 is SGHTA and CDR2 is FQGNSA. CDR3 in amino acids: CASSSRTGGGNQPQHF. CDR3 coding DNA: TGTGCCAGCAGCTCCCGGACAGGGGGCGGCAATCAGCCCCAGCATTTT.

The CDR3 sequence is CASSQDTFGSGANVLTF. The CDR3 DNA reads TGTGCCAGCAGCCAAGATACTTTCGGCTCTGGGGCCAACGTCCTGACTTTC. The chain uses TRBV4-2 and TRBJ2-6; D unclear. The germline V and J ends were trimmed by 0 bases and 0 bases, with 9 bases remaining between them. CDR3 size: 17 residues. Germline lookup yields CDR1 LGHNA and CDR2 YNFKEQ.

A word on this clone: The same CDR3 also results from other DNA sequences found in this sample. The rearrangement joins TRBV7-9 to TRBJ1-4; D not resolved. Trimming cost V 1 base and J 4 bases, with 7 bases left between them. The length of the CDR3 is 14 residues. Germline V gene lookup returns CDR1 SEHNR and CDR2 FQNEAQ (reference sequence). CDR3 DNA: TGTGCCAGCAGCTTAGTTCAGAATAATGAAAAACTGTTTTTT. Amino acids: CASSLVQNNEKLFF. The whole variable domain, filled in from reference TRBV7-9 and TRBJ1-4, reads DTGVSQNPRHKITKRGQNVTFRCDPISEHNRLYWYRQTLGQGPEFLTYFQNEAQLEKSRLLSDRFSAERPKGSFSTLEIQRTEQGDSAMYLCASSLVQNNEKLFFGSGTQLSVL.

The genes are TRBV7-2 and TRBJ2-3; 10 nucleotides line up with TRBD1. Per the germline V gene, CDR1 is SGHTA and CDR2 is FQGNSA. J gave up 3 bases and V 3 bases, and 0 bases lay outside the gene matches. The CDR3 loop spans 14 amino acids. The CDR3 DNA sequence: TGTGCCAGCAGCTTGGACAGGGGGACAGATACGCAGTATTTT. The encoded protein is CASSLDRGTDTQYF.

The rearrangement links TRBV7-3 to TRBJ1-2; 7 bases match TRBD1. V trimming: 5 bases; J trimming: 5 bases; junction bases outside the gene matches: 11. From germline, CDR1 is SGHTA and CDR2 FQGTGA. The CDR3 covers 15 residues. The CDR3 DNA follows: TGTGCCAGCAGCCAGGGGGGCCAGGGTTGGTATGGCTACACCTTC. Translating gives CASSQGGQGWYGYTF.

V and J are TRBV5-4 and TRBJ2-1; D remains unclear. Trimming removed 7 bases at V and 8 bases at J, with 19 bases between. The CDR3 runs 14 residues. The germline V gene has CDR1 SGHNT and CDR2 YYREEE (reference sequence). DNA for the CDR3: TGTGCCAGCTTAACGTCCCCCTCGGTGGATGAGCAGTTCTTC. Translated: CASLTSPSVDEQFF.

The V and J genes are TRBV20-1 and TRBJ2-5; TRBD1 agrees at 10 bases. CDR1 is DFQATT, CDR2 SNEGSKA, per germline (reference sequence). The CDR3 has 14 residues. Unmatched junction bases numbered 10, after V lost 3 bases and J lost 9 bases. CDR3 residues: CSASRSAGQGSQYF. CDR3 nucleotides: TGCAGTGCTAGTCGTTCGGCGGGACAGGGGTCCCAGTACTTC.

The V call is TRBV6-5, the J call TRBJ1-2; D might be TRBD1 (6 bases). CDR3 length: 13 residues. Germline V lookup: CDR1 MNHEY, CDR2 SVGAGI. Trimming pared 6 bases from V and 2 bases from J, leaving 10 bases between. CDR3 residues: CASRAGANYGYTF. CDR3 nucleotides: TGTGCCAGCAGGGCAGGGGCAAACTATGGCTACACCTTC.

This clone was counted a single time. The chain links TRBV5-1 to TRBJ1-2, with a tentative D call TRBD1 (5 bases). The CDR3 is 12 amino acids. Trimming cost V 4 bases and J 8 bases, with 12 bases left between them. The germline gives CDR1 SGHRS, CDR2 YFSETQ. The DNA for the CDR3 is TGCGCCAGCAGCGGAGGGGTAGGGGGCTACACCTTC. Translating gives CASSGGVGGYTF.

The genes are TRBV5-1 and TRBJ1-1, with 7 bases matching TRBD1. The CDR3 sequence is 13 residues long. The junction had 4 bases not matched to a gene; V was cut back by 4 bases and J by 4 bases. Germline-derived CDR1 and CDR2 are SGHRS and YFSETQ. CDR3 DNA: TGCGCCAGCAGCCAGGGGGGTGGCACTGAAGCTTTCTTT. Translation: CASSQGGGTEAFF.

The chain carries TRBV5-1 and TRBJ2-3, with no clear D. CDR1 is SGHRS and CDR2 is YFSETQ in the germline V gene. The CDR3 runs 12 residues. Trimming left V 0 bases short and J 4 bases short, with 3 bases between. CDR3 in DNA: TGCGCCAGCAGCTTGGCTCCAGATACGCAGTATTTT. Protein product: CASSLAPDTQYF.

V gene TRBV14 combines with J gene TRBJ2-7, with 7 bases matching TRBD1. Losses at the gene ends were 1 base for V and 4 bases for J; bases not matched to a gene: 13. Germline assignment: CDR1 SGHDN and CDR2 FVKESK. This CDR3 region has 17 residues. The CDR3 sequence: CASSQGYVGTVLYEQYF. As DNA, the CDR3 is TGTGCCAGCAGCCAAGGATACGTTGGGACAGTGCTTTACGAGCAGTACTTC.

Worth noting for this clone: At one end the junction does not follow the germline gene, possibly because of a read error. J is TRBJ2-3 and V is TRBV7-7, with 14 bases fitting TRBD2. Germline-derived CDR1 and CDR2 are SSHAT and FNYEAQ (reference sequence). This CDR3 region has 20 residues. In nucleotides, the CDR3 is TGTGCTAGCAGCTTAGGGCGCTCTAAACGGGGACTAGCGGGGGCGGATACGCAGTATTTT. Amino acid sequence: CASSLGRSKRGLAGADTQYF.

This chain connects TRBV19 to TRBJ2-6; 7 nucleotides line up with TRBD2. The CDR3 has 15 residues. CDR1 LNHDA and CDR2 SQIVND come from the germline V gene (reference sequence). J gave up 4 bases and V 7 bases, and 7 bases lay outside the gene matches. The CDR3 DNA follows: TGTGCCAGTATAGCCCCCGGGAGGGGGGCCAACGTCCTGACTTTC. Translated, it gives CASIAPGRGANVLTF.

The chain joins TRBV3-1 (or the pseudogene TRBV3-2) to TRBJ2-4, with D tentatively TRBD1 (6 bases). Germline V lookup: CDR1 LGHDT, CDR2 YNNKEL (reference sequence). The length of the CDR3 is 13 residues. V was trimmed by 3 bases and J by 5 bases, leaving 8 bases between them. CDR3 sequence (DNA): TGTGCCAGCAGCCAGGGACAAGAAAACATTCAGTACTTC. It yields the protein CASSQGQENIQYF.